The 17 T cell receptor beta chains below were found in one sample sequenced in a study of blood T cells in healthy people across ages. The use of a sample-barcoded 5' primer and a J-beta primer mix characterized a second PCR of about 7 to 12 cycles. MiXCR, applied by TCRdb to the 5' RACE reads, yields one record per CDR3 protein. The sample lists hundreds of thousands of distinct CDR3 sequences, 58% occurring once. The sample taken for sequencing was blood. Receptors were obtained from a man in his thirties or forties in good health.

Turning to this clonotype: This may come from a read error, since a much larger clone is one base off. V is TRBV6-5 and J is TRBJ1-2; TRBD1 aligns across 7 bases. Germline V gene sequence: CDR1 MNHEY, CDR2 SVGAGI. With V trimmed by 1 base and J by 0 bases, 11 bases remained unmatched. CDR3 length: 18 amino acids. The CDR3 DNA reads TGTGCCAGCAGTTACTTGAAACAGGGGCGGGGTTCTAACTATGGCTACACCTTC. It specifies CASSYLKQGRGSNYGYTF.

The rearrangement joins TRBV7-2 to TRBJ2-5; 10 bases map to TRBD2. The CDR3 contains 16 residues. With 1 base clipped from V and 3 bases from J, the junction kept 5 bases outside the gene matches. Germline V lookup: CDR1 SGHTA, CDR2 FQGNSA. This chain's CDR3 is CASSLVVAGGKETQYF. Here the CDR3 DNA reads TGTGCCAGCAGCTTAGTGGTAGCGGGGGGCAAAGAGACCCAGTACTTC. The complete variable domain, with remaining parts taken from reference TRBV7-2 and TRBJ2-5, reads GAGVSQSPSNKVTEKGKDVELRCDPISGHTALYWYRQSLGQGLEFLIYFQGNSAPDKSGLPSDRFSAERTGGSVSTLTIQRTQQEDSAVYLCASSLVVAGGKETQYFGPGTRLLVL.

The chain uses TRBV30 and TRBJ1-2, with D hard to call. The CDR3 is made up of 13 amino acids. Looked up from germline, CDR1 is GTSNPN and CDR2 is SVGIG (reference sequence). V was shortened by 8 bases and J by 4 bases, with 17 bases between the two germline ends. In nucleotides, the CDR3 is TGTGCCCAGTGGCCCCCCGGGAGCTATGGCTACACCTTC. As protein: CAQWPPGSYGYTF.

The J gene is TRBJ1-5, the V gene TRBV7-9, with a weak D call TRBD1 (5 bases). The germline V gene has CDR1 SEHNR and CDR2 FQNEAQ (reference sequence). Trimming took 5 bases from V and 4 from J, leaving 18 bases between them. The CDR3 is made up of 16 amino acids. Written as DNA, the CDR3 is TGTGCCAGCAGCCCGGGGCGGGGTCCAGCGAATCAGCCCCAGCATTTT. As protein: CASSPGRGPANQPQHF.

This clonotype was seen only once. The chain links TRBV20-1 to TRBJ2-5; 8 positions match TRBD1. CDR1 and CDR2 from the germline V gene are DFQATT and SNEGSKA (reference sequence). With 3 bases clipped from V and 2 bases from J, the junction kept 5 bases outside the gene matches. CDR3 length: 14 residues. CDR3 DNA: TGCAGTGCTAGCACGGACAGGGCACAAGAGACCCAGTACTTC. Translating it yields CSASTDRAQETQYF.

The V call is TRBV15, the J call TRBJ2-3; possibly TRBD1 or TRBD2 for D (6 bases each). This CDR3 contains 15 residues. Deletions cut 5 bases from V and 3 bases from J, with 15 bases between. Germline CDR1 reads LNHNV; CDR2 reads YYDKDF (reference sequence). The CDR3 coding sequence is TGTGCCACCAGCTTACTAGGGGGGAGTACAGATACGCAGTATTTT. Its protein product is CATSLLGGSTDTQYF.

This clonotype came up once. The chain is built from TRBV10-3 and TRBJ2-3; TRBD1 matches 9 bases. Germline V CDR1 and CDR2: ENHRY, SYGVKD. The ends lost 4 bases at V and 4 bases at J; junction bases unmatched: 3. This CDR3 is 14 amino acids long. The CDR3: CAISGDRVADTQYF. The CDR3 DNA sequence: TGTGCCATCAGTGGGGACAGGGTGGCAGATACGCAGTATTTT.

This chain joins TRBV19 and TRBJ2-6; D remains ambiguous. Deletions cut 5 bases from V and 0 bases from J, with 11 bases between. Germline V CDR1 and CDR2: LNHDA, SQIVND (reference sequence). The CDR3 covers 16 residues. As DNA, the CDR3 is TGTGCCAGTAGTTGGGCCAGGAGCTCTGGGGCCAACGTCCTGACTTTC. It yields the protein CASSWARSSGANVLTF.

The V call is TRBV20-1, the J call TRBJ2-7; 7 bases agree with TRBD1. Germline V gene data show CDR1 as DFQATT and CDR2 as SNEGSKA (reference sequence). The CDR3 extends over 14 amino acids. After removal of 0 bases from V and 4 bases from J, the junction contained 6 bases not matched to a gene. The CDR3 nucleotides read TGCAGTGCTAGAGATCTAGGGGGCGGGTACGAGCAGTACTTC. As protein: CSARDLGGGYEQYF.

In DNA, the CDR3 is TGTGCCAGCAGCAAAGGCGCGGGCGAGACCCAGTACTTC. As protein: CASSKGAGETQYF. The chain employs TRBV11-2 and TRBJ2-5; TRBD2 might be the D (5 bases). The ends were cut back, 5 bases at V and 5 bases at J, with 12 bases in the middle. The CDR3 covers 13 residues. Germline CDR1 reads SGHAT; CDR2 reads FQNNGV.

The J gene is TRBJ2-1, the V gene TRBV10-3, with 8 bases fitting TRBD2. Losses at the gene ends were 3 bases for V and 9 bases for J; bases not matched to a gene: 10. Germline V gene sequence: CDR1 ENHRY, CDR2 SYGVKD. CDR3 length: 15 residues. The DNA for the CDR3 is TGTGCCATCAGTGACCCGAGCGGGAGAAATGGTGAGCAGTTCTTC. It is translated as CAISDPSGRNGEQFF.

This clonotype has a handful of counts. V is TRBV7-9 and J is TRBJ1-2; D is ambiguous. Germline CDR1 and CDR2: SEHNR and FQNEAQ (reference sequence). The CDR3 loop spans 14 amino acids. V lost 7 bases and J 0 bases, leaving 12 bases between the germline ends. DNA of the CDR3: TGTGCCAGCACGCAAGTTGGTGCTAACTATGGCTACACCTTC. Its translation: CASTQVGANYGYTF.

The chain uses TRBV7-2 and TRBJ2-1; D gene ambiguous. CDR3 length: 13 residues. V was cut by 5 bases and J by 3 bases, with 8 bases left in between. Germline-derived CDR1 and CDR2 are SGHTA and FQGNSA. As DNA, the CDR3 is TGTACCAGCAGCCCCTGGTTCTACAATGAGCAGTTCTTC. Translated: CTSSPWFYNEQFF. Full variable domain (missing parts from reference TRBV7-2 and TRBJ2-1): GAGVSQSPSNKVTEKGKDVELRCDPISGHTALYWYRQSLGQGLEFLIYFQGNSAPDKSGLPSDRFSAERTGGSVSTLTIQRTQQEDSAVYLCTSSPWFYNEQFFGPGTRLTVL.

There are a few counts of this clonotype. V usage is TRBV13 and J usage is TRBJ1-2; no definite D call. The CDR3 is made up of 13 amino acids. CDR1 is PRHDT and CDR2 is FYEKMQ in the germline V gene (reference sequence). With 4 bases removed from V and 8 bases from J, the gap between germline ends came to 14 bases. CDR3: CASSYSLIGGYTF. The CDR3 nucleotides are TGTGCCAGCAGCTACAGCCTTATAGGGGGCTACACCTTC.

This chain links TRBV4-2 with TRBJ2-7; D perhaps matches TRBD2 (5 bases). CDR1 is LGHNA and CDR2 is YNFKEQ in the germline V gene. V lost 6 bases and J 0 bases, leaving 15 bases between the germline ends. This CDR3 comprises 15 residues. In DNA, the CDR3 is TGTGCCAGCAGTCAGAGCGGACTTGACTCCTACGAGCAGTACTTC. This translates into CASSQSGLDSYEQYF.

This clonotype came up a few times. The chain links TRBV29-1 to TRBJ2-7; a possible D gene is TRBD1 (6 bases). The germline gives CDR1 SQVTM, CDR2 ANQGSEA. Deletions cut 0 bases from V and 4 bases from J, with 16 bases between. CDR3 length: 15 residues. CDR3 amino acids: CSVEERGRGRYEQYF. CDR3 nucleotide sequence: TGCAGCGTTGAAGAGCGCGGCAGGGGTCGTTACGAGCAGTACTTC.

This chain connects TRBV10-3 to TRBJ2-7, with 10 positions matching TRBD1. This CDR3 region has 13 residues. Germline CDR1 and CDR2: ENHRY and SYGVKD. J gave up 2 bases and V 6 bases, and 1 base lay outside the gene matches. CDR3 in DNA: TGTGCCATCAGGGGACAGGGGACCTACGAGCAGTACTTC. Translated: CAIRGQGTYEQYF.